The 10 T cell receptor beta chains below come from one sample, sequenced in a study of CD8+CD57+ T cells in acquired aplastic anemia. The template used for profiling TCR beta VDJ and CDR3 was genomic DNA. TCRdb ran MiXCR on the reads and lists one entry per CDR3 protein. The profile shows 35,000 to 45,000 distinct CDR3 sequences, approximately 67% of them singletons. The sequenced material came from sorted CD4+, CD8+, or CD8+CD57+ T cells (not recorded which) from PBMCs. These receptors originate from a human donor in good health, serving as a control.

The V gene is TRBV7-2, the J gene TRBJ1-5, with D tentatively TRBD1 (5 bases). Trimming left V 3 bases short and J 3 bases short, with 12 bases between. The germline gives CDR1 SGHTA, CDR2 FQGNSA. This CDR3 comprises 15 residues. The CDR3 protein is CASSFSQGDNQPQHF. As DNA, the CDR3 is TGTGCCAGCAGCTTTTCGCAAGGGGACAATCAGCCCCAGCATTTT.

The rearrangement links TRBV5-1 to TRBJ2-5, with D hard to call. Germline V CDR1 and CDR2: SGHRS, YFSETQ. V was clipped by 0 bases and J by 5 bases, with 8 bases between them. The CDR3 length is 13 residues. CDR3 sequence: CASSLGQRETQYF. In DNA, the CDR3 is TGCGCCAGCAGCTTGGGGCAGAGGGAGACCCAGTACTTC.

This chain uses TRBV7-7 with TRBJ2-1, with TRBD2 as a possible D gene (6 bases). The V and J ends lost 0 bases and 9 bases respectively, with 18 bases between them. There are 16 residues in the CDR3. Germline V gene lookup returns CDR1 SSHAT and CDR2 FNYEAQ (reference sequence). The CDR3 protein is CASSLAPTDVGGEQFF. DNA of the CDR3: TGTGCCAGCAGCTTAGCGCCAACAGACGTGGGGGGTGAGCAGTTCTTC.

This chain's CDR3 is CATSSLDRELEQYF. The CDR3 DNA is TGTGCCACCAGCAGCCTGGACAGGGAGCTCGAGCAGTACTTC. The chain joins TRBV15 to TRBJ2-7, with 8 nucleotides matching TRBD1. J lost 6 bases, V lost 3 bases, and 7 bases had no gene match. This CDR3 region has 14 residues. Germline loops: CDR1 LNHNV, CDR2 YYDKDF (reference sequence).

The chain joins TRBV2 to TRBJ1-1, with D unclear. Germline loops: CDR1 SNHLY, CDR2 FYNNEI. The CDR3 has 10 amino acids. Trimming pared 4 bases from V and 5 bases from J, leaving 2 bases between. The CDR3 coding sequence is TGTGCCAGCAGTGGTACTGAAGCTTTCTTT. Residues: CASSGTEAFF.

The chain joins TRBV25-1 to TRBJ1-6; D not resolved. The V gene lost 2 bases and the J gene lost 3 bases, with 11 bases spanning the gap. This CDR3 contains 16 residues. Per the germline V gene, CDR1 is MGHDK and CDR2 is SYGVNS. The CDR3 DNA is TGTGCCAGCAGTGAAGGGTTAGGGATCTATAATTCACCCCTCCACTTT. This codes for CASSEGLGIYNSPLHF.

The chain combines TRBV20-1 with TRBJ1-1; 10 nucleotides align to TRBD1. The CDR3 sequence is 15 residues long. V gave up 2 bases and J gave up 3 bases; unmatched junction bases: 6. Germline CDR1 reads DFQATT; CDR2 reads SNEGSKA (reference sequence). CDR3 sequence reads: CSARSHGTGDTEAFF. The CDR3 nucleotides read TGCAGTGCTAGAAGTCACGGGACAGGGGACACTGAAGCTTTCTTT.

The V and J genes are TRBV29-1 and TRBJ2-1, with 7 bases lining up with TRBD1. CDR3 size: 14 residues. V trimming: 6 bases; J trimming: 3 bases; junction bases outside the gene matches: 8. The V gene's germline CDR1 is SQVTM and CDR2 ANQGSEA. The CDR3, as DNA: TGCAGCGTACCTTCCGGGACAGACTACAATGAGCAGTTCTTC. This codes for CSVPSGTDYNEQFF.

The chain is built from TRBV10-3 and TRBJ1-1, with 10 bases fitting TRBD1. There are 21 residues in the CDR3. V shed 2 bases, J shed 3 bases, and the junction held 21 bases outside the gene matches. In germline, CDR1 is ENHRY, CDR2 SYGVKD. CDR3 in DNA: TGTGCCATCAGTGAGGTCGGGTGGGGAACCGGGACAGGGGAAGGGGACACTGAAGCTTTCTTT. Translation gives CAISEVGWGTGTGEGDTEAFF.

The sample holds a few counts of this clonotype. The genes are TRBV2 and TRBJ1-1; D uncertain. This CDR3 has 13 residues. CDR1 and CDR2 from the germline V gene are SNHLY and FYNNEI. Trimming left V 4 bases short and J 1 base short, with 7 bases between. DNA for the CDR3: TGTGCCAGCAGTGTCCAGACGAACACTGAAGCTTTCTTT. As protein: CASSVQTNTEAFF.